One sample yielded the 2 T cell receptor beta chains listed below, sequenced in a study of blood T cell repertoires in COVID-19. TCRdb keeps only in-frame clones here, not all; method: immunoSEQ multiplex PCR. This table holds tens of thousands of clones, 88% found once. Sequenced: peripheral blood. These TCRs come from a man aged 45-65 years with active COVID-19.

The chain couples TRBV4-3 to TRBJ1-2; TRBD1 matches 10 bases. CDR1 and CDR2 (germline): LGHNA, YSLEER. J was trimmed by 5 bases and V by 0 bases; bases with no gene match: 9. This CDR3 contains 17 residues. The CDR3 loop is CASSQDATGGAKYGYTF. Here the CDR3 DNA reads TGCGCCAGCAGCCAAGATGCGACAGGGGGCGCGAAGTATGGCTACACCTTC.

This chain uses TRBV27 with TRBJ1-3; the D gene is possibly TRBD1 (6 bases). Germline CDR1 is MNHEY and CDR2 is SMNVEV (reference sequence). V dropped 3 bases and J dropped 3 bases, with 12 bases sitting between them. This CDR3 comprises 15 residues. This CDR3 reads CASSLMGARGNTIYF. CDR3 in DNA: TGTGCCAGCAGTTTGATGGGGGCGCGTGGAAACACCATATATTTT.